Listed below are T cell receptor beta chains from one sample, sequenced in a study of shared clonotypes between healthy human individuals. Generated by immunoSEQ multiplex PCR, the TCRdb table keeps only in-frame clones and is missing some. The sample carries around 1.9 million clones, around 93% recorded once. Sequenced material: naive CD8+ T cells from PBMCs. The receptors come from a man aged 18 to 30 in good health. Some clones in this sample may be carry-over from other donors' samples. Each CDR3 is given without its conserved first and last residue. A D gene is named only where the DNA matches it firmly. Expanded clones get a size class; other rows say once, few or many, or leave the size out.

size: .; length: 11; D: .; V: TRBV6-1; J: TRBJ2-7; CDR3: AGGGTAIYEQY
size: .; length: 7; D: .; V: TRBV7-8; J: TRBJ2-3; CDR3: ASTPGWY
size: .; length: 14; D: .; V: TRBV4-3; J: TRBJ2-7; CDR3: ASSQDRGRPTYEQY
size: .; length: 13; D: TRBD2; V: TRBV5-1; J: TRBJ2-7; CDR3: ASSLGLAPGYEQY
size: .; length: 13; D: .; V: TRBV4-3; J: TRBJ1-4; CDR3: ASSQDGGGNEKLF
size: once; length: 12; D: TRBD1; V: TRBV6-1; J: TRBJ1-2; CDR3: ASRLWDSYYGYT
size: .; length: 14; D: .; V: TRBV28; J: TRBJ2-1; CDR3: ASSFAGEGLSNEQF
size: .; length: 11; D: TRBD2; V: TRBV27; J: TRBJ2-7; CDR3: ASGTSGFYEQY
size: .; length: 17; D: .; V: TRBV27; J: TRBJ1-5; CDR3: ASRLGGRVDLSGNQPQH
size: .; length: 11; D: .; V: TRBV10-3; J: TRBJ2-7; CDR3: AIREPGRDEQY
size: .; length: 13; D: TRBD1; V: TRBV5-6; J: TRBJ2-7; CDR3: ASSLGGQGSLEQY
size: once; length: 13; D: .; V: TRBV10-2; J: TRBJ2-7; CDR3: ASSGTADHHYEQY
size: .; length: 12; D: .; V: TRBV28; J: TRBJ2-7; CDR3: ATEGSAGSYEQY
size: once; length: 11; D: .; V: TRBV6-6; J: TRBJ2-7; CDR3: ASSYRAAYEQY
size: .; length: 14; D: TRBD2; V: TRBV27; J: TRBJ2-1; CDR3: ASSLWAGGRGNEQF
size: .; length: 13; D: TRBD2; V: TRBV27; J: TRBJ2-7; CDR3: ASSLRLAGVHEQY
size: .; length: 16; D: .; V: TRBV10-3; J: TRBJ2-1; CDR3: AISERVAFTSSYNEQF
size: .; length: 13; D: TRBD2; V: TRBV7-9; J: TRBJ2-7; CDR3: ASTSGGSSSYEQY
size: .; length: 15; D: .; V: TRBV7-8; J: TRBJ2-2; CDR3: ASSSPGDRTNTGELF
size: .; length: 14; D: .; V: TRBV6-5; J: TRBJ1-3; CDR3: ASSYQPLGSGNTIY
size: once; length: 14; D: .; V: TRBV6-5; J: TRBJ2-7; CDR3: ASSYSAGHIAYEQY
size: .; length: 13; D: .; V: TRBV30; J: TRBJ1-4; CDR3: AWSVLRGGGEKLF
size: .; length: 12; D: .; V: TRBV5-6; J: TRBJ1-2; CDR3: ASSLGQQLYGYT
size: .; length: 12; D: .; V: TRBV4-3; J: TRBJ2-1; CDR3: ASSQDPEVPEQF
size: .; length: 15; D: TRBD2; V: TRBV5-8; J: TRBJ2-3; CDR3: ASSPGTSRSFTDTQY
size: .; length: 11; D: .; V: TRBV27; J: TRBJ2-1; CDR3: ASTPSSYNEQF
size: .; length: 14; D: .; V: TRBV7-2; J: TRBJ2-3; CDR3: ASSWPGTSFTDTQY
size: .; length: 11; D: .; V: TRBV6-5; J: TRBJ2-5; CDR3: ASSYSIEKTQY
size: .; length: 13; D: .; V: TRBV4-2; J: TRBJ2-7; CDR3: ASSPRLGMSYEQY
size: .; length: 12; D: .; V: TRBV27; J: TRBJ1-4; CDR3: ASSLRGAYEKLF
size: .; length: 11; D: .; V: TRBV7-9; J: TRBJ1-1; CDR3: ASSLGLAAEAF
size: .; length: 14; D: .; V: TRBV4-2; J: TRBJ2-7; CDR3: ASSHPSDVGSYEQY
size: .; length: 14; D: .; V: TRBV27; J: TRBJ1-5; CDR3: ASSSRPRGSNQPQH
size: .; length: 15; D: .; V: TRBV28; J: TRBJ1-5; CDR3: ASSFRPNFRSNQPQH
size: .; length: 15; D: TRBD2; V: TRBV4-1; J: TRBJ2-1; CDR3: ASSQDSPSSGSSEQF
size: .; length: 12; D: .; V: TRBV27; J: TRBJ1-1; CDR3: ASSPGTSYTEAF
size: .; length: 11; D: TRBD1; V: TRBV29-1; J: TRBJ2-7; CDR3: SVFRQGAYEQY
size: .; length: 13; D: TRBD1; V: TRBV28; J: TRBJ2-2; CDR3: ASSLGQGQLRELF
size: .; length: 9; D: .; V: TRBV29-1; J: TRBJ2-7; CDR3: SVVASYEQY
size: .; length: 15; D: .; V: TRBV19; J: TRBJ2-1; CDR3: ASSSLVGRARDNEQF
size: once; length: 14; D: TRBD2; V: TRBV29-1; J: TRBJ2-2; CDR3: SALIAGGGITGELF
size: .; length: 14; D: .; V: TRBV7-8; J: TRBJ2-5; CDR3: ASSLRTPHPQETQY
size: .; length: 13; D: .; V: TRBV7-9; J: TRBJ2-2; CDR3: ASSSSGGNTGELF
size: .; length: 15; D: .; V: TRBV9; J: TRBJ2-7; CDR3: ASSPRGGTFLSYEQY
size: once; length: 11; D: .; V: TRBV10-3; J: TRBJ2-7; CDR3: AISEGGPYEQY
size: .; length: 14; D: TRBD2; V: TRBV13; J: TRBJ2-1; CDR3: ASSLVAGGTYNEQF
size: .; length: 14; D: .; V: TRBV16; J: TRBJ1-5; CDR3: ASSHGDRRSNQPQH
size: .; length: 14; D: .; V: TRBV10-3; J: TRBJ2-7; CDR3: AISESGGGPVYEQY
size: .; length: 12; D: .; V: TRBV19; J: TRBJ1-5; CDR3: ASSSTTSNQPQH
size: .; length: 11; D: .; V: TRBV28; J: TRBJ1-1; CDR3: ASSDIGDTEAF
size: .; length: 13; D: TRBD2; V: TRBV6-6; J: TRBJ2-1; CDR3: ASSYSGGGVLEQF
size: .; length: 14; D: .; V: TRBV4-3; J: TRBJ2-4; CDR3: ASSQGGLEAKNIQY
size: .; length: 15; D: .; V: TRBV18; J: TRBJ1-2; CDR3: ASSPGTRAGMIYGYT
size: .; length: 11; D: .; V: TRBV27; J: TRBJ2-4; CDR3: ASSQIGRNIQY
size: .; length: 15; D: .; V: TRBV4-1; J: TRBJ1-2; CDR3: ASSQESQRRGTRGYT
size: .; length: 13; D: .; V: TRBV7-3; J: TRBJ2-1; CDR3: ASSFGQGGYNEQF
size: once; length: 11; D: .; V: TRBV7-9; J: TRBJ2-7; CDR3: ASSLQGGSEQY